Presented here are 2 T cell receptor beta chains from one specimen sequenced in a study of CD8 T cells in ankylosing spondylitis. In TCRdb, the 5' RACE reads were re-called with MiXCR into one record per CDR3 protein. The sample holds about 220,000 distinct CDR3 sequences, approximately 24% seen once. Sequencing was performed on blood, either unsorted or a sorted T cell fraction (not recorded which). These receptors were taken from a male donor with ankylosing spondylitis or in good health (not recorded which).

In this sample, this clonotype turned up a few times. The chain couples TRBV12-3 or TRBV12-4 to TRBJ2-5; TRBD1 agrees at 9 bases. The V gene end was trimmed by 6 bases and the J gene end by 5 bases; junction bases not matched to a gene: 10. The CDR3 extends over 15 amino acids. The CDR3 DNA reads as TGTGCCAGCAGCAAATGGGACAGGGTAGGGGAGACCCAGTACTTC. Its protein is CASSKWDRVGETQYF.

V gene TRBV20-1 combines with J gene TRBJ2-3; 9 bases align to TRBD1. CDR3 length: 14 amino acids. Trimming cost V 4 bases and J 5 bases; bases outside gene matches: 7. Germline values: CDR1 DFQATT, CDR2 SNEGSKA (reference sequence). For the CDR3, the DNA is TGCAGTGCTATTGGGGGACAGGGTGAAGATACGCAGTATTTT. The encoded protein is CSAIGGQGEDTQYF.